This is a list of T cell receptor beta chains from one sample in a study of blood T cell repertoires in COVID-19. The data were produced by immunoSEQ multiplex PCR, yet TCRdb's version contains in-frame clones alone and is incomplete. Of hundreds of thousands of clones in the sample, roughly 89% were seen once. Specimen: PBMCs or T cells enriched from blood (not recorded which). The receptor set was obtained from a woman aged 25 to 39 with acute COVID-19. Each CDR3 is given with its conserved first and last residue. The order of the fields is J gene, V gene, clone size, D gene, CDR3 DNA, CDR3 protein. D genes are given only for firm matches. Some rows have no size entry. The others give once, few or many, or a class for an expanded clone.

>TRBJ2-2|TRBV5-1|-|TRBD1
TGCGCCAGCAGCTTTATAGGGGGCGGCGGGGAGCTGTTTTTT
CASSFIGGGGELFF
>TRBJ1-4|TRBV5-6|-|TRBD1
TGTGCCAGCAGCTTGGATAGGGACAGAAATGAAAAACTGTTTTTT
CASSLDRDRNEKLFF
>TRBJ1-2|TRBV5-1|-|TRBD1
TGCGCCAGCAGCGGGGGACAGGGACGGTATGGCTACACCTTC
CASSGGQGRYGYTF
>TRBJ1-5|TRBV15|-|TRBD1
TGTGCCACCAGCAAGACAGGGAGATGGCAGCCCCAGCATTTT
CATSKTGRWQPQHF
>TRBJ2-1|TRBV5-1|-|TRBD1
TGCGCCAGCAGCCCGGGACAGGGTATCCACAATGAGCAGTTCTTC
CASSPGQGIHNEQFF
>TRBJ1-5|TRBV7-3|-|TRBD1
TGTGCCAGCAGTCCAGGGGGCGACCAGCCCCAGCATTTT
CASSPGGDQPQHF
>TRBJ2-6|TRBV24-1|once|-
TGTGCCACCAGTCTCTCTGGGGCCAACGTCCTGACTTTC
CATSLSGANVLTF
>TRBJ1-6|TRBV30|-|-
TGTGCCTGGAGATTAAGCGACAGACTTAATTCACCCCTCCACTTT
CAWRLSDRLNSPLHF
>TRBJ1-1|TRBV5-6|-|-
TGTGCCAGCAGCCGTGTGGGCACCTTGAACACTGAAGCTTTCTTT
CASSRVGTLNTEAFF
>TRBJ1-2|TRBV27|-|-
TGTGCCAGCAGGGACAGCGGACTGGGAGGCTACACCTTC
CASRDSGLGGYTF
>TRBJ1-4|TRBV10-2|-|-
TGCGCCAGCAGTGACTCCGGGTTCGCTAATGAAAAACTGTTTTTT
CASSDSGFANEKLFF
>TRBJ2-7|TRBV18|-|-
TGTGCCAGCTCCCAGGGGAACTCCTACGAGCAGTACTTC
CASSQGNSYEQYF
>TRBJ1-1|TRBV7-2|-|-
TGTGCCAGCAGCTTAGGAGGCAGGGCGGACACTGAAGCTTTCTTT
CASSLGGRADTEAFF
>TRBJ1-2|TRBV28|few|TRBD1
TGTGCCAGCAGTGTACCGGGACAGGTGCGATATGGCTACACCTTC
CASSVPGQVRYGYTF
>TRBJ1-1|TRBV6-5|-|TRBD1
TGTGCCAGCAGTTACGGGAGGACAGGGAGGAACACTGAAGCTTTCTTT
CASSYGRTGRNTEAFF
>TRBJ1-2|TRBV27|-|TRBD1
TGTGCCAGCAGTCCAGGGACAGGGGGCTTGGGCTACACCTTC
CASSPGTGGLGYTF
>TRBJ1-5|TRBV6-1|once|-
TGTGCCAGCAGTACCGGGGTTCAGCCCCAGCATTTT
CASSTGVQPQHF
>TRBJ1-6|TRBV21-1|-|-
TGTGCCAGCACCCAACGGCAGGGTATGGTATCACCCCTCCACTTT
CASTQRQGMVSPLHF